This T cell receptor (beta chain) was captured in a study of blood T cell repertoires in COVID-19. The overall study: The United States, Italy and Spain were the sources of the acute and convalescent COVID-19 samples. Sources were T cells, B-cell-depleted T cells, or PBMCs; the material itself was cDNA or gDNA.

In the authors' methods: Nucleated cell number was recorded as an estimate derived from reference gene primer amplification. Libraries were prepared by immunoSEQ multiplex PCR; TCRdb keeps only in-frame clonotypes and omits some of them. The V and J calls and clone size come from that table; D and trimming were worked out from the DNA. The sample lists 150,000 to 200,000 clones, about four fifths seen once, with less than 10% in the top ten. Sample: peripheral blood. The origin of this receptor is a woman in her 70s with COVID-19, enrolled during active disease.

CDR3 DNA: TGTGCCAGTAGTATTTCTACAGCCGCGGGTAATGAAAAACTGTTTTTT. Encoded protein: CASSISTAAGNEKLFF. The chain couples TRBV19 to TRBJ1-4; D gene ambiguous. The ends were cut back, 3 bases at V and 4 bases at J, with 15 bases in the middle. The germline V gene encodes CDR1 LNHDA and CDR2 SQIVND (reference sequence). CDR3 length: 16 amino acids.